In its sample, the clone carrying this T cell receptor (beta chain) was seen a few times. Its target is unknown. A single record per CDR3 protein comes from TCRdb applying MiXCR to the RT-PCR reads. Of about 190,000 distinct CDR3 sequences in the sample, approximately 14% were seen once. The data are from a study of response to subunit inactivated influenza vaccine. Study conclusions and caveats: The authors suggested that few new T cells are recruited per seasonal influenza vaccination.

Germline V gene sequence: CDR1 MNHNS, CDR2 SASEGT. V trimming: 5 bases; J trimming: 4 bases; junction bases outside the gene matches: 6. The CDR3 sequence is 14 residues long. The source material was CD8+ T cells sorted from PBMCs, sampled around 5 days after vaccination. The origin of this receptor is a man between 50 and 59 years old who received an inactivated influenza vaccine. The chain is built from TRBV6-1 and TRBJ1-2; 8 bases line up with TRBD1. The CDR3 spells CASSHQGAAYGYTF. The CDR3 DNA reads as TGTGCCAGCAGTCATCAGGGGGCAGCCTATGGCTACACCTTC.